The 12 T cell receptor beta chains presented below share a single source sample, sequenced in a study of CD8+ T cells in alopecia areata (dated by TCRdb to the late 2010s). Library preparation was by the immunoSEQ multiplex PCR assay. RNA was extracted from all samples and reverse transcribed into cDNA as template for TCR sequencing. TCRdb holds this immuneACCESS table with in-frame rearrangements only. Some clones are missing; in checked studies, unresolved V genes explain under half, and the rest has no known cause. The sample records 150,000 to 200,000 clones, 50% to 65% of which are singletons. Of the sample, around 4.8% falls within the top ten clones. The sequenced sample consisted of CD4+ T cells sorted from blood. Receptors were obtained from a human donor in good health.

This chain uses TRBV29-1 with TRBJ2-1, with TRBD2 identical over 13 bases. The V gene's germline CDR1 is SQVTM and CDR2 ANQGSEA. The CDR3 is made up of 15 amino acids. V was pared by 0 bases and J by 6 bases, with 2 bases of the junction left unmatched. The CDR3 sequence is CSVEEGLAGINEQFF. The CDR3, as DNA: TGCAGCGTTGAAGAGGGACTAGCGGGAATCAATGAGCAGTTCTTC.

The rearrangement joins TRBV29-1 to TRBJ2-7; TRBD2 matches at 7 bases. Germline CDR1 is SQVTM and CDR2 is ANQGSEA. The CDR3 spans 14 residues. V lost 6 bases and J lost 6; bases outside the gene matches: 14. CDR3 protein: CSVSPGLVITEQYF. DNA for the CDR3: TGCAGCGTCTCTCCTGGACTAGTAATTACCGAGCAGTACTTC.

The chain joins TRBV6-5 to TRBJ2-5; D is ambiguous. V dropped 4 bases and J dropped 5 bases, with 11 bases sitting between them. The V gene's germline CDR1 is MNHEY and CDR2 SVGAGI. CDR3 length: 13 residues. CDR3 region: CASSFSGRETQYF. CDR3 nucleotides: TGTGCCAGCAGTTTTTCGGGCCGGGAGACCCAGTACTTC.

This clone was detected only once. This rearrangement joins TRBV29-1 to TRBJ1-4; D is perhaps TRBD1 (6 bases). From germline, CDR1 is SQVTM and CDR2 ANQGSEA. V was trimmed by 4 bases and J by 8 bases, leaving 20 bases between them. The CDR3 runs to 15 residues. The CDR3 protein is CSVGVVSAGGEKLFF. In DNA, the CDR3 is TGCAGCGTTGGGGTGGTAAGCGCCGGGGGCGAAAAACTGTTTTTT.

The chain combines TRBV4-1 with TRBJ2-5, with TRBD1 identical over 7 bases. The V gene's germline CDR1 is MGHRA and CDR2 YSYEKL. The CDR3 runs to 14 residues. Trimming removed 0 bases from V and 4 bases from J; junction bases left unmatched: 2. The CDR3 loop is CASSQDTGVETQYF. The CDR3 DNA reads TGCGCCAGCAGCCAAGACACAGGGGTAGAGACCCAGTACTTC.

This chain links TRBV30 with TRBJ1-1, with unresolved D. CDR3 length: 12 amino acids. Trimming shortened V by 5 bases and J by 6 bases, and 13 bases separated the two germline ends. Germline V gene sequence: CDR1 GTSNPN, CDR2 SVGIG (reference sequence). CDR3 nucleotides: TGTGCCTGGTTTTCCGGCGGGGCTGAAGCTTTCTTT. Translation gives CAWFSGGAEAFF.

This clone has a handful of counts. The chain carries TRBV2 and TRBJ2-7; 7 bases align to TRBD2. The CDR3 sequence is 14 residues long. Germline assignment: CDR1 SNHLY and CDR2 FYNNEI. Trimming cost V 8 bases and J 3 bases; bases outside gene matches: 10. In DNA, the CDR3 is TGTGCCAGCCAGACTAGCATCGGGAGCTACGAGCAGTACTTC. Translated, it gives CASQTSIGSYEQYF.

This sequence joins TRBV5-6 and TRBJ2-4; D unclear. The germline gives CDR1 SGHDT, CDR2 YYEEEE. V lost 2 bases to trimming and J lost 1 base, with 7 bases between them. This CDR3 has 14 amino acids. DNA of the CDR3: TGTGCCAGCAGCTTCTTCCATGCCAAAAACATTCAGTACTTC. As protein: CASSFFHAKNIQYF.

This clone was found a few times. The CDR3 sequence is CSVATREAYNEQFF. In DNA form, the CDR3 reads TGCAGCGTTGCAACGAGGGAGGCCTACAATGAGCAGTTCTTC. The gene calls are TRBV29-1 and TRBJ2-1; weak D call: TRBD2 (6 bases). The CDR3 totals 14 residues. Germline V lookup: CDR1 SQVTM, CDR2 ANQGSEA. Deletions cut 4 bases from V and 2 bases from J, with 12 bases between.

This clone has a handful of counts. This sequence joins TRBV29-1 and TRBJ1-2, with D unclear. This CDR3 spans 15 amino acids. Trimming cost V 7 bases and J 4 bases, with 22 bases left between them. The germline CDR1 and CDR2 sequences are SQVTM and ANQGSEA. DNA of the CDR3: TGCAGCGCCTCAACTCTGGGCCGTCAGAGCTATGGCTACACCTTC. Encoded protein: CSASTLGRQSYGYTF.

This clone appeared a single time. The gene calls are TRBV6-5 and TRBJ2-7; D possibly matches TRBD1 or TRBD2 (5 bases each). V gave up 6 bases and J gave up 5 bases, with 8 bases separating them. The CDR3 is 11 amino acids. CDR1 MNHEY and CDR2 SVGAGI come from the germline V gene. CDR3 sequence: CASSRDHEQYF. The CDR3 region has the DNA TGTGCCAGCAGCAGGGACCACGAGCAGTACTTC.

This clone was counted a few times. The J gene is TRBJ2-3, the V gene TRBV9; TRBD1 matches 7 bases. Germline V gene data show CDR1 as SGDLS and CDR2 as YYNGEE. Trimming took 3 bases from V and 2 from J; bases not matched to a gene: 6. The CDR3 spans 15 residues. CDR3 amino acids: CASSALTGFTDTQYF. The DNA of the CDR3 is TGTGCCAGCAGCGCCTTGACAGGGTTCACAGATACGCAGTATTTT.